The 24 T cell receptor delta chains listed next were all sequenced from one sample in a study of delta chains in infants with herpesvirus infections. TCR cDNA was made from PBMC RNA with gamma- and delta-chain-specific primers. TCRdb reran clone calling via CATT on the RT-PCR reads. The sample has around 1,300 delta-chain clones, about 7% seen once. The sequences come from peripheral blood, collected at time point 1 of longitudinal follow-up. The receptors here all came from a human donor who was a Ugandan infant, either HIV-exposed or HIV-unexposed (not recorded which).

Worth noting for this clone: A much larger clone is a single base away; this may be a read error. The V gene is TRDV1, the J gene TRDJ1, with 10 bases identical to TRDD3. Germline V CDR1 and CDR2: TSWWSYY, QGS. V was clipped by 0 bases and J by 3 bases; unmatched bases: 37. CDR3 length: 27 amino acids. The CDR3 loop reads CALGELPAPRDLRPFRTGGSKADKLIF. The CDR3 nucleotides are TGTGCTCTTGGGGAACTACCCGCACCCCGCGACCTCCGTCCATTCCGTACTGGGGGATCCAAGGCCGATAAACTCATCTTT.

In its sample, this clone ranks as medium-sized. The chain combines TRDV2 with TRDJ3; 7 bases align to TRDD3. The CDR3 has 19 amino acids. Germline CDR1 GEAIGNYY, CDR2 EKD. J lost 0 bases, V lost 0 bases, and 7 bases had no gene match. The CDR3 DNA follows: TGTGCCTGTGACACCGTCTGGGGGTCTAGCTCCTGGGACACCCGACAGATGTTTTTC. Protein: CACDTVWGSSSWDTRQMFF.

This clone was recorded a few times. Given a much more abundant clone one base away, this may be a read error. The chain has TRDV1 and TRDJ1; a weak D match, TRDD3 (6 bases). The CDR3 is 13 amino acids. V was shortened by 5 bases and J by 10 bases, with 17 bases between the two germline ends. Per germline, CDR1 TSWWSYY and CDR2 QGS. The CDR3 nucleotides are TGTGCTCTTGGGCTCCCCGGGGGAGGGGGACTCATCTTT. This sequence encodes CALGLPGGGGLIF.

This clone is large (0.1 to 1%) in the sample. The chain employs TRDV1 and TRDJ1, with 9 positions matching TRDD2. Germline CDR1 and CDR2: TSWWSYY and QGS. The CDR3 contains 23 residues. The V segment lost 1 base and the J segment 8 bases; nucleotides outside the gene matches: 32. This chain's CDR3 is CALGEPLLTFLRRGVPGDFKLIF. For the CDR3, the DNA is TGTGCTCTTGGGGAACCCCTCTTGACCTTCCTACGAAGAGGAGTCCCGGGGGACTTCAAACTCATCTTT.

Sample share makes this clone medium-sized. The chain carries TRAV29/DV5 and TRDJ1; 7 bases are shared with TRDD3. This CDR3 is built from 16 residues. The junction had 10 bases not matched to a gene; V was cut back by 0 bases and J by 2 bases. Germline CDR1 reads NSMFDY; CDR2 reads ISSIKDK. Here the CDR3 DNA reads TGTGCAGCAAGCGGCCCTAACTGGGGTTTTACCGATAAACTCATCTTT. Translated, it gives CAASGPNWGFTDKLIF.

This clone is labeled as medium-sized. The rearrangement uses TRDV1 and TRDJ1; TRDD3 matches 11 bases. Germline CDR1 TSWWSYY, CDR2 QGS. This CDR3 region has 21 residues. With 2 bases clipped from V and 0 bases from J, the junction kept 17 bases outside the gene matches. DNA of the CDR3: TGTGCTCTTGGGGAAGGGGCCCCTCTACTGGGGGATAGACCGTACACCGATAAACTCATCTTT. Its translation is CALGEGAPLLGDRPYTDKLIF.

This clone is termed large. V and J are TRDV2 and TRDJ1, with TRDD3 matching over 12 bases. The CDR3 totals 15 residues. Germline loops: CDR1 GEAIGNYY, CDR2 EKD. The junction had 9 bases not matched to a gene; V was cut back by 3 bases and J by 8 bases. CDR3 coding DNA: TGTGCCTGTGACCTCCTGGGGGATACGTCAAGGAAACTCATCTTT. It specifies CACDLLGDTSRKLIF.

By sample fraction, this clone is medium-sized. The V call is TRDV1, the J call TRDJ1; 7 nucleotides agree with TRDD3. J gave up 0 bases and V 5 bases, and 18 bases lay outside the gene matches. Per germline, CDR1 TSWWSYY and CDR2 QGS. This CDR3 contains 19 residues. Here the CDR3 DNA reads TGTGCTCTTGGGATTCAGTGCCAGTACTGGGGCCCTTACACCGATAAACTCATCTTT. This translates into CALGIQCQYWGPYTDKLIF.

This clone is classed as large. Within the sample, other DNA sequences also encode this same CDR3. V is TRDV3 and J is TRDJ1, with 11 bases identical to TRDD3. With 2 bases clipped from V and 3 bases from J, the junction kept 26 bases outside the gene matches. Germline V gives CDR1 TVYSNPD, CDR2 GDNSRS (reference sequence). The length of the CDR3 is 21 residues. The CDR3 region has the DNA TGTGCCTTTGGGGTCGCCTTCCTACGCTACTTTTGGGGGATACGGCCCGATAAACTCATCTTT. Translating gives CAFGVAFLRYFWGIRPDKLIF.

The chain recombines TRAV38-2/DV8 with TRDJ1; D is unclear. The J gene is absent in TCRdb and was assigned here via DNA matching to germline. Germline values: CDR1 TSESDYY, CDR2 QEAYKQQN. The CDR3 is 18 residues long. With 3 bases removed from V and 2 bases from J, the gap between germline ends came to 23 bases. As DNA, the CDR3 is TGTGCTTATAGGACCGCCCTCCAAACACCCGTTCCGACCGATAAACTCATCTTT. Encoded protein: CAYRTALQTPVPTDKLIF.

This clone counts as medium-sized. This sample also contains other DNA sequences that code for the same CDR3. This chain connects TRDV3 to TRDJ1, with 13 bases lining up with TRDD3. CDR3 length: 17 amino acids. CDR1 is TVYSNPD, CDR2 GDNSRS, per germline (reference sequence). The J segment lost 10 bases and the V segment lost 2 bases, leaving 19 bases of the junction unmatched. Here the CDR3 reads CAFFSPHTGGYARGLIF. DNA of the CDR3: TGTGCCTTTTTCTCCCCTCATACTGGGGGATACGCCCGAGGACTCATCTTT.

This clone is large within its sample. CDR3 region: CACDSVLGDTSSWDTRQMFF. Here the CDR3 DNA reads TGTGCCTGTGACTCTGTACTGGGGGATACCAGCTCCTGGGACACCCGACAGATGTTTTTC. The chain links TRDV2 to TRDJ3; 12 positions match TRDD3. Germline CDR1 is GEAIGNYY and CDR2 is EKD. The CDR3 totals 20 residues. The trim removed 3 bases at V and 0 bases at J, leaving 8 bases unmatched.

J is TRDJ1 and V is TRDV1; D call uncertain. Germline V CDR1 and CDR2: TSWWSYY, QGS. This CDR3 has 16 residues. V lost 0 bases and J lost 2, with 13 bases in between. The CDR3 reads CALGELHSAGTDKLIF. The CDR3 DNA is TGTGCTCTTGGGGAACTACACAGCGCCGGAACCGATAAACTCATCTTT.

This clone was observed a handful of times. This chain uses TRDV2 with TRDJ3, with TRDD3 matching over 9 bases. The J gene is absent in TCRdb and was assigned here via DNA matching to germline. The V segment lost 1 base and the J segment 1 base; nucleotides outside the gene matches: 7. CDR1 and CDR2 from the germline V gene are GEAIGNYY and EKD. CDR3 length: 19 amino acids. CDR3 nucleotide sequence: TGTGCCTGTGACACGTTAGCGGGGGATACATCCTGGGACACCCGACAGATGTTTTTC. Amino acids: CACDTLAGDTSWDTRQMFF.

This clone has just a few counts. The chain joins TRDV2 to TRDJ3; D not certain. TCRdb records no J gene; here it was assigned by comparing the DNA to germline. CDR1 and CDR2 (germline): GEAIGNYY, EKD. The CDR3 contains 16 residues. V lost 3 bases and J 0 bases, leaving 8 bases between the germline ends. CDR3 DNA: TGTGCCTGTGACGCACTAAGCTCCTGGGACACCCGACAGATGTTTTTC. It encodes CACDALSSWDTRQMFF.

Remarks on this clone: This may stem from a read error, because a much larger clone lies one nucleotide away. No J gene was assigned, while the V gene was called as TRDV2; TRDD3, as called in the table, went unchecked against the DNA. CDR1 and CDR2 (germline): GEAIGNYY, EKD. The CDR3 has 19 residues. This chain's CDR3 is CACDTVLGGTSWDTRQTFF. The CDR3 DNA follows: TGTGCCTGTGACACCGTACTGGGGGGTACTTCCTGGGACACCCGACAGACGTTTTTC.

This clone is medium-sized. This chain joins TRDV1 and TRDJ1; the match to TRDD3 covers 8 bases. Per the germline V gene, CDR1 is TSWWSYY and CDR2 is QGS. The CDR3 has 20 residues. The trim removed 0 bases at V and 0 bases at J, leaving 15 bases unmatched. CDR3 sequence (DNA): TGTGCTCTTGGGGAACTATTACCTATTGAACTGGGGGCCTACACCGATAAACTCATCTTT. This sequence encodes CALGELLPIELGAYTDKLIF.

In this sample, this clone is large. Other DNA sequences from this sample encode an identical CDR3 as well. The chain links TRDV1 to TRDJ1, with 9 positions matching TRDD2. V lost 0 bases and J lost 0; bases outside the gene matches: 20. This CDR3 contains 22 residues. Germline V gives CDR1 TSWWSYY, CDR2 QGS. The CDR3 nucleotides are TGTGCTCTTGGGGAACTATGGCCCTTCCTACAGAGGCTACGCGTGTACACCGATAAACTCATCTTT. This gives the protein CALGELWPFLQRLRVYTDKLIF.

This clone is medium-sized (0.01 to 0.1%). The chain carries TRDV3 and TRDJ1; either TRDD2 or TRDD3 may supply D (9 bases each). Trimming took 2 bases from V and 0 from J, leaving 43 bases between them. Germline loops: CDR1 TVYSNPD, CDR2 GDNSRS (reference sequence). The CDR3 is made up of 24 amino acids. The CDR3 protein is CAFLSMGSLPTSTGGPIYTDKLIF. DNA of the CDR3: TGTGCCTTTCTCTCTATGGGCTCCCTTCCTACGAGTACTGGGGGACCCATCTACACCGATAAACTCATCTTT.

Only a few counts were recorded for this clone. Distinct nucleotide sequences in the sample also encode this CDR3. J is TRDJ3 and V is TRDV1; D tentatively fits TRDD2 or TRDD3 (7 bases each). Germline V gene data show CDR1 as TSWWSYY and CDR2 as QGS. The V end was cut by 1 base, the J end by 0 bases, with 28 bases between. The CDR3 covers 24 residues. The CDR3 DNA is TGTGCTCTTGGGGAACCCCGAATTCCTACGTTAGGGGGATCCCGCTCCTGGGACACCCGACAGATGTTTTTC. Protein sequence: CALGEPRIPTLGGSRSWDTRQMFF.

By share of the sample, this clone is large (0.1 to 1%). The rearrangement links TRDV1 to TRDJ3, with 7 bases identical to TRDD3. The germline gives CDR1 TSWWSYY, CDR2 QGS. The CDR3 totals 22 residues. V dropped 4 bases and J dropped 1; count of bases not matched to a gene: 19. CDR3 coding DNA: TGTGCTCTTGGGGGGTCTAAGGGCGCCCGGACTGGGGTTTCCTGGGACACCCGACAGATGTTTTTC. Protein product: CALGGSKGARTGVSWDTRQMFF.

This clone was counted only a few times. J is TRDJ1 and V is TRDV1; a possible D gene is TRDD3 (5 bases). This CDR3 has 17 amino acids. Between the trimmed V and J ends, which lost 5 bases and 9 bases, there was a span of 28 bases. Germline CDR1 reads TSWWSYY; CDR2 reads QGS. This chain's CDR3 is CALGSSDEGGPSRELIF. In DNA form, the CDR3 reads TGTGCTCTTGGGTCATCCGATGAGGGGGGTCCCTCCAGGGAACTCATCTTT.

The rearrangement joins TRDV3 to TRDJ1, with TRDD3 identical over 13 bases. This CDR3 comprises 20 residues. V trimming: 2 bases; J trimming: 5 bases; junction bases outside the gene matches: 23. The V gene's germline CDR1 is TVYSNPD and CDR2 GDNSRS (reference sequence). The CDR3 coding sequence is TGTGCCTTTGGGCTCCGGTCTACTCAGTACTGGGGGATACGCGGAGATAAACTCATCTTT. It codes for CAFGLRSTQYWGIRGDKLIF.

As concerns this clone: A much bigger clone sits one base away, suggesting this may be a read error. This chain connects TRAV29/DV5 to TRDJ1; D is uncertain. Trimming cost V 0 bases and J 0 bases, with 27 bases left between them. This CDR3 region has 20 residues. Germline V CDR1 and CDR2: NSMFDY, ISSIKDK. The chain's CDR3 is CAASEISRKSGAEHTDKLIF. CDR3 sequence (DNA): TGTGCAGCAAGCGAGATAAGTCGTAAATCTGGTGCGGAACACACCGATAAACTCATCTTT. Together with reference TRAV29/DV5 and TRDJ1, the CDR3 gives the full variable domain: DQQVKQNSPSLSVQEGRISILNCDYTNSMFDYFLWYKKYPAEGPTFLISISSIKDKNEDGRFTVFLNKSAKHLSLHIVPSQPGDSAVYFCAASEISRKSGAEHTDKLIFGKGTRVTVEP.